The entry that follows covers one TCR beta chain sequence. Its target is not known. CD8+ and CD4+ T cells from blood underwent TCR beta sequencing. Stable or active relapsing-remitting multiple sclerosis, untreated and meeting revised McDonald criteria, defined the controls. RNA was extracted with the RNeasy kit, and a quantity of about 0.5 to 1 ug was reverse transcribed using random hexamers. The amplification used immunoSEQ multiplex PCR on TCR beta CDR3; it spanned 54 Vbeta and 13 Jbeta. TCRdb redid the calling of the immunoSEQ multiplex PCR reads with MiXCR, one entry per CDR3 protein. The sample contains 200,000 or so distinct CDR3 sequences, 90% to 95% of which appear only once. Germline lookup yields CDR1 ENHRY and CDR2 SYGVKD. This CDR3 comprises 14 residues. The V and J ends lost 3 bases and 6 bases respectively, with 13 bases between them. These data come from a study of CD8 T cells in Susac syndrome.

Broader study findings: As the study acknowledged, the number of individuals in its TCR sequencing and HLA analysis was relatively small.

This clonotype was sampled from a human donor with multiple sclerosis. The sequencing input was CD4+ T cells from PBMCs. The chain couples TRBV10-3 to TRBJ2-3, with a possible D match to TRBD2 (5 bases). CDR3 protein: CAISDLAPGDTQYF. The DNA of the CDR3 is TGTGCCATCAGTGATCTAGCTCCCGGGGATACGCAGTATTTT.